The 3 T cell receptor beta chains presented below share a single source sample, sequenced in a study of T cells in Graves' hyperthyroidism and ophthalmopathy (dated by TCRdb to the late 2010s). The method behind the library was multiplex PCR. Sequencing was performed on an Illumina HiSeq 2000. TCR beta CDR3 regions were amplified from RNA transcripts. The first round of RT-PCR for the TCR CDR3 was performed with the HTBI primer set and the Qiagen OneStep RT-PCR kit. In TCRdb, the public reads were trimmed at Q25 with fastp and aligned with MiXCR, with productive beta chains retained. Each entry merges the rows of one CDR3 protein and shows their most common DNA and genes. The sample contains 350,000 to 450,000 distinct CDR3 sequences, approximately 15% of them found a single time. Roughly 11% of the sample belongs to the ten largest clones. Sequenced sample: blood. All receptors derive from a woman aged 55-69 years with Graves' hyperthyroidism.

This clonotype has only a few counts. The CDR3 DNA sequence: TGTGCCAGCAGTTCTGCCGGGGCTAGCGGGTCAACATGGTACAATGAGCAGTTCTTC. Translating it yields CASSSAGASGSTWYNEQFF. V is TRBV12-3 or TRBV12-4 and J is TRBJ2-1; 8 nucleotides match TRBD2. V lost 4 bases and J lost 4; bases outside the gene matches: 18. This CDR3 is 19 amino acids long.

V usage is TRBV5-1 and J usage is TRBJ2-6; 10 bases map to TRBD1. CDR3 length: 16 amino acids. Trimming removed 7 bases from V and 0 bases from J; junction bases left unmatched: 4. Germline V CDR1 and CDR2: SGHRS, YFSETQ. CDR3 sequence: CASSGTGVSGANVLTF. As DNA, the CDR3 is TGCGCCAGCTCCGGGACAGGGGTCTCTGGGGCCAACGTCCTGACTTTC.

This clonotype was recorded at least ten times. The V gene is TRBV24-1, the J gene TRBJ2-3; no clear D gene. The CDR3 has 14 amino acids. The V and J ends lost 4 bases and 0 bases respectively, with 7 bases between them. From germline, CDR1 is KGHDR and CDR2 SFDVKD. The CDR3 sequence: CATSDPASTDTQYF. In DNA form, the CDR3 reads TGTGCCACCAGTGACCCGGCTAGCACAGATACGCAGTATTTT.